Below, one T cell receptor (beta chain) is given with its context. Stated treatment: randomized to nivolumab then ipilimumab (arm A) or the reverse (arm B). DNA-damaging chemotherapy had not been given to any patient beforehand. Live CD3+CD8+ CD19− CD56− cells were sorted from PBMCs. This sample is drawn from a study of sequential checkpoint blockade in melanoma. Across the whole study: Maintenance nivolumab came after either treatment sequence.

This CDR3 is built from 14 residues. CDR1 and CDR2 from the germline V gene are MGHRA and YSYEKL. With V trimmed by 5 bases and J by 5 bases, 8 bases remained unmatched. Clones were read by immunoSEQ multiplex PCR, and TCRdb kept only the in-frame ones, dropping some. The sample records more than 7,000 clones, approximately 76% being singletons. The sample consisted of CD8+ T cells sorted from blood (inferred from file names), taken from a patient given nivolumab and ipilimumab in sequence. The rearrangement joins TRBV4-1 to TRBJ2-7; 8 nucleotides agree with TRBD1. This TCR was sampled from a human donor with melanoma. CDR3 coding DNA: TGCGCCAGCAGCGACGGACAGGGTTCTCACGAGCAGTACTTC. Amino acid sequence: CASSDGQGSHEQYF.